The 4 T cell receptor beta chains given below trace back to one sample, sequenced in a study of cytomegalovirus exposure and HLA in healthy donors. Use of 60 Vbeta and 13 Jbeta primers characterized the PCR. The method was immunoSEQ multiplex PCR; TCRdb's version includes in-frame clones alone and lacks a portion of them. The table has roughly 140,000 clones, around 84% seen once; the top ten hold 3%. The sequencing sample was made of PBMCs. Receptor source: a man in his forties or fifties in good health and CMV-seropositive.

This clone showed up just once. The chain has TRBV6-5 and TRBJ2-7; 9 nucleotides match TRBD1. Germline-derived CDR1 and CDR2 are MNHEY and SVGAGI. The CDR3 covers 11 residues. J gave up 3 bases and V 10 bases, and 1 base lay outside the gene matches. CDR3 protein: CATGQGYEQYF. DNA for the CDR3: TGTGCCACGGGACAGGGCTACGAGCAGTACTTC.

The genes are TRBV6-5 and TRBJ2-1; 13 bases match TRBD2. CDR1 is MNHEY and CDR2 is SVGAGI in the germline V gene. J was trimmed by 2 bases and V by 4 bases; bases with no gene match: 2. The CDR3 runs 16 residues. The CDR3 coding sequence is TGTGCCAGCAGTTCCGGGACTAGCGGGACCTACAATGAGCAGTTCTTC. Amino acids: CASSSGTSGTYNEQFF.

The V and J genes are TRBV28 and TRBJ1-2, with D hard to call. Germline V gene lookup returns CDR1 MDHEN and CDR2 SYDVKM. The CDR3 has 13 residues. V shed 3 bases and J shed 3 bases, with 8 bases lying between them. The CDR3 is CASSLTTYYGYTF. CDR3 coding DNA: TGTGCCAGCAGTTTGACTACATACTATGGCTACACCTTC.

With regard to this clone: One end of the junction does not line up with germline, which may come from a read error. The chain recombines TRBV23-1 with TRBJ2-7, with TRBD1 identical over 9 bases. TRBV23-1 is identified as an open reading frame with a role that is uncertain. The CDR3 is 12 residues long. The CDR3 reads CASTIQGAQTCF. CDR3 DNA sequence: TGCGCCAGCACCATACAGGGGGCGCAAACTTGCTTC.